This entry is about one TCR beta chain. The antigen is not known. Sequencing targeted TCR beta in T cells from blood (CD8+ and CD4+). The CD8+ and CD4+ T cells were isolated magnetically using a negative isolation approach, whereas the TEMRA cells were enriched by FACS. Per germline, CDR1 GTSNPN and CDR2 SVGIG (reference sequence). This CDR3 region has 16 residues. The V gene lost 4 bases and the J gene lost 0 bases, with 18 bases spanning the gap. This entry is derived from a study of CD8 T cells in Susac syndrome. Study-level findings and limits: It was acknowledged in the study that its TCR sequencing and HLA analysis involved a relatively small number of individuals.

Random-hexamer reverse transcription was applied to 0.5 to 1 ug RNA. The amplification used immunoSEQ multiplex PCR on TCR beta CDR3; it spanned 54 Vbeta and 13 Jbeta. MiXCR, applied by TCRdb to the immunoSEQ multiplex PCR reads, yields one record per CDR3 protein. This table holds over 300,000 distinct CDR3 sequences, 92% found once. V usage is TRBV30 and J usage is TRBJ1-1; D perhaps matches TRBD1 (6 bases). What was sequenced was CD4+ T cells from PBMCs. This clonotype originated in a human donor with multiple sclerosis. CDR3 sequence reads: CAWIPGGRSVNTEAFF. In nucleotides, the CDR3 is TGTGCCTGGATCCCCGGGGGGCGTTCGGTGAACACTGAAGCTTTCTTT.